The T cell receptor beta chain under discussion was sequenced for a study of blood T cell repertoires in COVID-19. Whole-study context: Sites in the United States, Italy and Spain provided acute and convalescent COVID-19 samples.

Sequencing used immunoSEQ multiplex PCR; TCRdb keeps in-frame clones, though not all of them. The sample has approximately 350,000 clones, 80% to 90% seen once. This study enrolled people aged 18 to 89 from about two dozen US geographic areas. This clone showed up just once. V shed 4 bases and J shed 7 bases, with 10 bases lying between them. From germline, CDR1 is SGHDN and CDR2 FVKESK. The CDR3 length is 13 residues. The sample taken for sequencing was PBMCs or T cells enriched from blood (not recorded which). The chain links TRBV14 to TRBJ1-4, with D unresolved. This TCR derives from a man aged 18 to 30 who had recovered from COVID-19. In DNA, the CDR3 is TGTGCCAGCAGCCGGGGAGGTGGTGAAAAACTGTTTTTT. Its translation: CASSRGGGEKLFF.